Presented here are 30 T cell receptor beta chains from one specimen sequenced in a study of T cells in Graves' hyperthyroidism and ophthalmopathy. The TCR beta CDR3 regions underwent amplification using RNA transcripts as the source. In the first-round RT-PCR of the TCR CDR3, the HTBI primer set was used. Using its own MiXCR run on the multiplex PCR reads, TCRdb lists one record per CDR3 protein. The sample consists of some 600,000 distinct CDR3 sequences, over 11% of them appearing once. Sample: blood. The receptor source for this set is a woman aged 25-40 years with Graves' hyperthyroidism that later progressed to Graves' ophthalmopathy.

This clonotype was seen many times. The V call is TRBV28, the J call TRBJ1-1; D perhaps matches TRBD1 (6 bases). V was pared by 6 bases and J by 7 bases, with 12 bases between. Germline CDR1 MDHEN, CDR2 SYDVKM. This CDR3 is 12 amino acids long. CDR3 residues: CASSPTGIEAFF. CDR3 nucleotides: TGTGCCAGCAGCCCAACAGGGATTGAAGCTTTCTTT.

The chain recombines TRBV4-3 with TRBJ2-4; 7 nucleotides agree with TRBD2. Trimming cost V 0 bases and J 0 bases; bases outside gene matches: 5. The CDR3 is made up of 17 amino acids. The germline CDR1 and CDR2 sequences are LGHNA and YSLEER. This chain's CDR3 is CASSQDPLAVAKNIQYF. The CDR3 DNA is TGCGCCAGCAGCCAAGATCCCCTAGCGGTAGCCAAAAACATTCAGTACTTC.

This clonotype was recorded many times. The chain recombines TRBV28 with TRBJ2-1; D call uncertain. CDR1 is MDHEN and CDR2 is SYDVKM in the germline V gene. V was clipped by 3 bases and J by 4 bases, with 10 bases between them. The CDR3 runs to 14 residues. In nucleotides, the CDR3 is TGTGCCAGCAGTTTCCGCCTCCCTTACAATGAGCAGTTCTTC. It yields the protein CASSFRLPYNEQFF.

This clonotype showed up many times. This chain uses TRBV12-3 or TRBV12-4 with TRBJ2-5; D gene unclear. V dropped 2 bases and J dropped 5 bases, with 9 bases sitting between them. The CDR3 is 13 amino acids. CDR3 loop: CASSLRSLETQYF. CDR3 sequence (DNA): TGTGCCAGCAGTTTACGCTCATTGGAGACCCAGTACTTC.

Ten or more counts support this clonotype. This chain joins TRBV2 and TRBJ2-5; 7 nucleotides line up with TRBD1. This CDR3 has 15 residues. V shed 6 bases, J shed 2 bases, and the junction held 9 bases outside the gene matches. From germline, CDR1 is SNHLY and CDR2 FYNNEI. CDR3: CASSERGRGQETQYF. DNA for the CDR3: TGTGCCAGCAGCGAGAGGGGCAGGGGGCAAGAGACCCAGTACTTC.

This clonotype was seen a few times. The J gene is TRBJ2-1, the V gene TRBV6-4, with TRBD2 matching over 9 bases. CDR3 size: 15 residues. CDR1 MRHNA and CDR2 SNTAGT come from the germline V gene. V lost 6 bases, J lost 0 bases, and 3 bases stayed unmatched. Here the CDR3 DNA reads TGTGCCAGCAGCGAGGGACTAGCCTCCTACAATGAGCAGTTCTTC. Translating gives CASSEGLASYNEQFF.

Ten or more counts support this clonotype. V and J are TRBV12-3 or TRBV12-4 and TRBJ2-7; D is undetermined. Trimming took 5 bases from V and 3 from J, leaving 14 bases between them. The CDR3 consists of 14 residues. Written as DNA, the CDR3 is TGTGCCAGCAGTCCCCGGGTGGGCCGCTACGAGCAGTACTTC. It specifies CASSPRVGRYEQYF.

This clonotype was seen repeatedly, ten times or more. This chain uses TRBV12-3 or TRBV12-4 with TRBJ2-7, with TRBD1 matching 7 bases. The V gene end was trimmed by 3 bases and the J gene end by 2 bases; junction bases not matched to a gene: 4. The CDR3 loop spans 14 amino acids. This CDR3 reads CASSFGDRAYEQYF. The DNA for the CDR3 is TGTGCCAGCAGTTTCGGTGACAGGGCCTACGAGCAGTACTTC.

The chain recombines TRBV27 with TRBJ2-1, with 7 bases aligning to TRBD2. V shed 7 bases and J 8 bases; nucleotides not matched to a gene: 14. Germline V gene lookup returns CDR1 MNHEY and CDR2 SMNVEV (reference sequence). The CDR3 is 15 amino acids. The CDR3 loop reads CASNGRTSLPHEQFF. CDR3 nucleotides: TGTGCCAGCAACGGAAGGACTAGTTTGCCCCATGAGCAGTTCTTC.

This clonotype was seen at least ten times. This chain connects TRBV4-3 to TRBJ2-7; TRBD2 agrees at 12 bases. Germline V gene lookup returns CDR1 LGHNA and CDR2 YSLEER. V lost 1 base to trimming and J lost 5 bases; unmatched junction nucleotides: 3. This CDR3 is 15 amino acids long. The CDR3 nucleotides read TGCGCCAGCAGCCAAGGACTAGCGGGAGTTGACGAGCAGTACTTC. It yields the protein CASSQGLAGVDEQYF.

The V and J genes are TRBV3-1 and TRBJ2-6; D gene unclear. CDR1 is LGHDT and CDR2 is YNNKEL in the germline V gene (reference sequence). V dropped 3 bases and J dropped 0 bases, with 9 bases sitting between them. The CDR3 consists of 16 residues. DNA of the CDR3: TGTGCCAGCAGCCAGGGGTGGACCTCTGGGGCCAACGTCCTGACTTTC. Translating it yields CASSQGWTSGANVLTF.

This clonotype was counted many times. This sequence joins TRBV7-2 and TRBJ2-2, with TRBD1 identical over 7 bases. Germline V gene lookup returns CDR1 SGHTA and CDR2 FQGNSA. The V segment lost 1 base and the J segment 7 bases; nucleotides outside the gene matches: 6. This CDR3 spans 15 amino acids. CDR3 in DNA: TGTGCCAGCAGCTTAGGCAGGACAGGACGCGGGGAGCTGTTTTTT. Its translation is CASSLGRTGRGELFF.

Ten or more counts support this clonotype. The CDR3, as DNA: TGTGCCAGCAGCCAAGTACGTTTCTACGAGCAGTACTTC. It is translated as CASSQVRFYEQYF. The chain links TRBV3-1 to TRBJ2-7; D is ambiguous. Germline values: CDR1 LGHDT, CDR2 YNNKEL (reference sequence). This CDR3 contains 13 residues. The V gene lost 1 base and the J gene lost 3 bases, with 7 bases spanning the gap.

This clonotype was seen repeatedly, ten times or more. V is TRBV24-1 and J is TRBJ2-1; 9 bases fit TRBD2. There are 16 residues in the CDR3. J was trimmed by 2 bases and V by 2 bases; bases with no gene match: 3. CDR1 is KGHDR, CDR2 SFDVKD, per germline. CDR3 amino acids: CATSDWTSETYNEQFF. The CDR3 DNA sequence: TGTGCCACCAGTGATTGGACTAGCGAGACCTACAATGAGCAGTTCTTC.

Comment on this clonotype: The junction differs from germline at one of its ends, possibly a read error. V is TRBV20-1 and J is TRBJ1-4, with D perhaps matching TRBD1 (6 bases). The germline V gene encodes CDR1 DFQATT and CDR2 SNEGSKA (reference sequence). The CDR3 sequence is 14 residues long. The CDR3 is CSAPITGWEEKLVF. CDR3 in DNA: TGCAGTGCCCCCATAACAGGGTGGGAAGAAAAACTGGTTTTT.

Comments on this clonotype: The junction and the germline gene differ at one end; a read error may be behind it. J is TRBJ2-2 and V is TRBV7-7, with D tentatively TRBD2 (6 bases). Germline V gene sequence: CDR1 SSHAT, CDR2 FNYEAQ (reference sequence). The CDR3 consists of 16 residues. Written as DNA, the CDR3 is TGTGCTAGCAGCTTAACGCCGGGAGATTGGACCGGGGAGCTGTTTTTT. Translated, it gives CASSLTPGDWTGELFF.

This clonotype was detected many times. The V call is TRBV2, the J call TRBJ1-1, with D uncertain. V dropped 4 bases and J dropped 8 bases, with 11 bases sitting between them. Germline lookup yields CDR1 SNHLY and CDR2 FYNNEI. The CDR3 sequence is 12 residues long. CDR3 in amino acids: CASSGGDPEAFF. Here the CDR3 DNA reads TGTGCCAGCAGTGGGGGAGACCCCGAAGCTTTCTTT.

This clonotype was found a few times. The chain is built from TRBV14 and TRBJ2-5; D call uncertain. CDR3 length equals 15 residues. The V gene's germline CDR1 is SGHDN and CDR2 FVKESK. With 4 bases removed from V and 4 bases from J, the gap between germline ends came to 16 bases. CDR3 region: CASSRPIGAVETQYF. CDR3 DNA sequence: TGTGCCAGCAGCCGACCTATAGGAGCCGTAGAGACCCAGTACTTC.

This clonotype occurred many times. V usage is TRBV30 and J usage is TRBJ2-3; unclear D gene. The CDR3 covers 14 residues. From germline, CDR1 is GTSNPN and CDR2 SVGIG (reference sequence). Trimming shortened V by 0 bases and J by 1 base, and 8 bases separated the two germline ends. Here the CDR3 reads CAWSVGLRTDTQYF. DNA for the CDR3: TGTGCCTGGAGTGTGGGTCTTCGCACAGATACGCAGTATTTT.

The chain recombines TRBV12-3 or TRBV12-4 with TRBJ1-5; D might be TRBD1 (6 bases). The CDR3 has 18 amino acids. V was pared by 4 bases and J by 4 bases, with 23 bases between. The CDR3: CASSYRRLGGRGNQPQHF. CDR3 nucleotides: TGTGCCAGCAGTTACAGGAGGTTAGGGGGGCGAGGGAATCAGCCCCAGCATTTT.

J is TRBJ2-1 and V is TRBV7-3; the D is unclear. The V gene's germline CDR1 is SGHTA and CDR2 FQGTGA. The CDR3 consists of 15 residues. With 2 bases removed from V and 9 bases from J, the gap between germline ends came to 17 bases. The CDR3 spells CASSLWPSFEGEQFF. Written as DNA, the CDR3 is TGTGCCAGCAGCTTATGGCCTAGTTTTGAAGGTGAGCAGTTCTTC. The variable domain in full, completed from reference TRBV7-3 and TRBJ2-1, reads GAGVSQTPSNKVTEKGKYVELRCDPISGHTALYWYRQSLGQGPEFLIYFQGTGAADDSGLPNDRFFAVRPEGSVSTLKIQRTERGDSAVYLCASSLWPSFEGEQFFGPGTRLTVL.

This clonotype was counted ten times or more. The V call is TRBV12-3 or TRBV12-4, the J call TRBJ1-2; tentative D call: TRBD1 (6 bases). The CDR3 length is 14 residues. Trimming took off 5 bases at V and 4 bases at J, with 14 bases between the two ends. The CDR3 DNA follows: TGTGCCAGCAGTGGACAGCTGAGATTCTATGGCTACACCTTC. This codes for CASSGQLRFYGYTF.

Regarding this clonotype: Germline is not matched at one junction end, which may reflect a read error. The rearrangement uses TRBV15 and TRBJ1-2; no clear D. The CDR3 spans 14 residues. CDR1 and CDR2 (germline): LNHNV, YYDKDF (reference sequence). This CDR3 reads CATSRRGINYGYIF. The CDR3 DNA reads TGTGCCACCAGCAGACGGGGAATTAACTATGGCTACATCTTC.

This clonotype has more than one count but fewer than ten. CDR3 sequence reads: CASRVGGDQPQHF. The CDR3 region has the DNA TGTGCCAGCAGGGTTGGGGGAGATCAGCCCCAGCATTTT. V and J are TRBV27 and TRBJ1-5, with D perhaps matching TRBD1 (5 bases). Germline V CDR1 and CDR2: MNHEY, SMNVEV (reference sequence). With 6 bases removed from V and 5 bases from J, the gap between germline ends came to 11 bases. The CDR3 is 13 residues long.

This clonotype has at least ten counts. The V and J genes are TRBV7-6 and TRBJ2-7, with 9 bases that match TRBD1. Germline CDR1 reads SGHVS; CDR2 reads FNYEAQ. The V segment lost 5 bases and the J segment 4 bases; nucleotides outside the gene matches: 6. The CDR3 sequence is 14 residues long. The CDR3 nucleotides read TGTGCCAGCAGCGTGGGACAGGGAAAGTACGAGCAGTACTTC. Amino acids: CASSVGQGKYEQYF.

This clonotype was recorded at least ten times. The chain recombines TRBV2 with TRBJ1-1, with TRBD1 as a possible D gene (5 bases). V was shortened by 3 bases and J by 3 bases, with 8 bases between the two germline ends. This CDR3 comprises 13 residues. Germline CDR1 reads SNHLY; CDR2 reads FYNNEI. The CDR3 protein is CASSDRGDTEAFF. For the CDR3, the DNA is TGTGCCAGCAGTGATAGAGGGGACACTGAAGCTTTCTTT.

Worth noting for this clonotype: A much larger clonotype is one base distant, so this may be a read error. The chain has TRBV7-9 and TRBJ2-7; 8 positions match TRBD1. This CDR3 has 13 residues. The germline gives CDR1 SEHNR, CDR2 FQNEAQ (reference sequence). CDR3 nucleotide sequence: TGTGCCAGCAGCTTAGCGACAGGGGACGAGCAGTGCTTC. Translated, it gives CASSLATGDEQCF.

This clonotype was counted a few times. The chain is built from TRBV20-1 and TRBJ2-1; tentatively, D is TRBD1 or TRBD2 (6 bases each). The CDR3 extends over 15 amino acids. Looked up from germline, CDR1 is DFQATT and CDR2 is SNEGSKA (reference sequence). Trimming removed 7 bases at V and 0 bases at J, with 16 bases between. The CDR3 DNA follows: TGCAGTGGGGCGGGCGAGGGGGGCTCCTACAATGAGCAGTTCTTC. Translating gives CSGAGEGGSYNEQFF.

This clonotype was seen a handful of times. CDR3 nucleotides: TGTGCCAGCGGGGACACGAGCTCTGGAAACACCATATATTTT. Translating it yields CASGDTSSGNTIYF. The chain has TRBV9 and TRBJ1-3; tentatively, D is TRBD1 (6 bases). Per the germline V gene, CDR1 is SGDLS and CDR2 is YYNGEE. Trimming took off 7 bases at V and 0 bases at J, with 11 bases between the two ends. CDR3 length equals 14 residues.

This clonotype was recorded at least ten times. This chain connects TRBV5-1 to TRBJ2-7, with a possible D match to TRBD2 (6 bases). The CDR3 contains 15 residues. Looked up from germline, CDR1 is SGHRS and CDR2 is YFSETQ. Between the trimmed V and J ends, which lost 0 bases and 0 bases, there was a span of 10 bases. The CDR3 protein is CASSLAGGNSYEQYF. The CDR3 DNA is TGCGCCAGCAGCTTGGCCGGAGGGAACTCCTACGAGCAGTACTTC. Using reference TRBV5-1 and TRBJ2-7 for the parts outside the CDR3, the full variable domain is KAGVTQTPRYLIKTRGQQVTLSCSPISGHRSVSWYQQTPGQGLQFLFEYFSETQRNKGNFPGRFSGRQFSNSRSEMNVSTLELGDSALYLCASSLAGGNSYEQYFGPGTRLTVT.